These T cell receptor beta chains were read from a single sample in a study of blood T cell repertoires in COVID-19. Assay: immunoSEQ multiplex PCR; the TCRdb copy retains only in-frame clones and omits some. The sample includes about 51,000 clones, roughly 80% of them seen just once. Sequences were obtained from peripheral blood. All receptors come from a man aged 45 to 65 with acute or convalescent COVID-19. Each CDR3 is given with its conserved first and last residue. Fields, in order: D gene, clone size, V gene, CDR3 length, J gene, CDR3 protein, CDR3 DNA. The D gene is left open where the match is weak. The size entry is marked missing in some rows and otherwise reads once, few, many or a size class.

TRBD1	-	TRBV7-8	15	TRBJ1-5	CASLDGTGYNQPQHF	TGTGCCAGCCTTGACGGGACAGGGTACAATCAGCCCCAGCATTTT
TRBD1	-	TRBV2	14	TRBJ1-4	CASRPPGGSEKLFF	TGTGCCAGCAGACCTCCAGGGGGCAGCGAAAAACTGTTTTTT
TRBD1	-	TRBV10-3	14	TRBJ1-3	CATYRGTTGNTIYF	TGTGCCACCTACAGGGGAACCACTGGAAACACCATATATTTT
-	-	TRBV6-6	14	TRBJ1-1	CASSSTRQLTEAFF	TGTGCCAGCAGTTCAACGAGACAACTCACTGAAGCTTTCTTT
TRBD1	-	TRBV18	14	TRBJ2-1	CASSPGTGSNEQFF	TGTGCCAGCTCACCAGGGACAGGGAGCAATGAGCAGTTCTTC
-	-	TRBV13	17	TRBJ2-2	CASSLVMAPGWTGELFF	TGTGCCAGCAGCTTGGTAATGGCCCCCGGGTGGACCGGGGAGCTGTTTTTT
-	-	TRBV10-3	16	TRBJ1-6	CAISEFDTSYNSPLHF	TGTGCCATCAGTGAATTTGACACCTCCTATAATTCACCCCTCCACTTT
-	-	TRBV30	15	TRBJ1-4	CAWSEGVATNEKLFF	TGTGCCTGGAGTGAAGGAGTTGCAACTAATGAAAAACTGTTTTTT
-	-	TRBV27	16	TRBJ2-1	CASSSPQGSTYNEQFF	TGTGCCAGCAGTTCGCCCCAGGGGAGTACCTACAATGAGCAGTTCTTC
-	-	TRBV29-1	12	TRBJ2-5	CSVMTVRETQYF	TGCAGCGTTATGACAGTTAGGGAGACCCAGTACTTC
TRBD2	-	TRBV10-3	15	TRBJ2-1	CAISGLAGEVGEQFF	TGTGCCATCAGTGGACTAGCGGGAGAGGTAGGTGAGCAGTTCTTC
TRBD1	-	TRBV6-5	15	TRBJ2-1	CASSPLGQAYNEQFF	TGTGCCAGCAGCCCCCTTGGACAGGCATACAATGAGCAGTTCTTC
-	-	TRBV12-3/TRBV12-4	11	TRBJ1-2	CASSWAGGYTF	TGTGCCAGCAGTTGGGCAGGGGGCTACACCTTC
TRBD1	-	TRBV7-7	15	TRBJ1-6	CASSLDSGGNSPLHF	TGTGCTAGCAGCTTAGACTCAGGGGGAAATTCACCCCTCCACTTT
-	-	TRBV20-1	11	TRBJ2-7	CSARSGEEQYF	TGCAGTGCTAGATCAGGGGAAGAGCAGTACTTC
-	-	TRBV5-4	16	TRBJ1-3	CASSLDGKSSGNTIYF	TGTGCCAGCAGCTTGGACGGGAAAAGCTCTGGAAACACCATATATTTT
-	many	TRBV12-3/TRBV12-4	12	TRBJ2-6	CATQFGANVLTF	TGTGCCACCCAATTTGGGGCCAACGTCCTGACTTTC
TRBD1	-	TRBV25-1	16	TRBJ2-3	CASSDPGGYSTDTQYF	TGTGCCAGCAGTGACCCAGGGGGCTACAGCACAGATACGCAGTATTTT
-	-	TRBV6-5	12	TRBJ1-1	CASRQGNTEAFF	TGTGCCAGCAGACAGGGTAACACTGAAGCTTTCTTT
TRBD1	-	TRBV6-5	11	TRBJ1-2	CASRTGGGYTF	TGTGCCAGCAGGACAGGGGGTGGCTACACCTTC
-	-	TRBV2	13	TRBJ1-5	CASSENNIQPQHF	TGTGCCAGCAGTGAAAATAACATTCAGCCCCAGCATTTT
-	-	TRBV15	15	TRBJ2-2	CATSRVAGYTGELFF	TGTGCCACCAGCAGAGTTGCGGGTTACACCGGGGAGCTGTTTTTT
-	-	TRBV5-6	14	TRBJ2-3	CASSLTTQGDTQYF	TGTGCCAGCAGCCTAACCACCCAGGGGGATACGCAGTATTTT
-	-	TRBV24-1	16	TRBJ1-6	CATSDLPPTRGSPLHF	TGTGCCACCAGTGATTTGCCACCGACCAGGGGCTCACCCCTCCACTTT
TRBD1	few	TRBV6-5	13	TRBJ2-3	CASSQQGTDTQYF	TGTGCCAGCAGCCAACAGGGGACAGATACGCAGTATTTT
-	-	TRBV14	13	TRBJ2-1	CASSLGGYNEQFF	TGTGCCAGCAGCCTCGGGGGTTACAATGAGCAGTTCTTC
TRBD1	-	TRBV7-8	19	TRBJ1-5	CASSQDHRGNGYSNQPQHF	TGTGCCAGCAGCCAGGACCACAGGGGGAATGGTTATAGCAATCAGCCCCAGCATTTT
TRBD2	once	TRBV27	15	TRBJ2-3	CASSPGLAGTDTQYF	TGTGCCAGCAGTCCCGGACTAGCGGGCACAGATACGCAGTATTTT
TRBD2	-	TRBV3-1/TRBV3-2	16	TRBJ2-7	CASSPTTLAGVGEQYF	TGTGCCAGCAGCCCCACCACCCTAGCGGGAGTCGGCGAGCAGTACTTC
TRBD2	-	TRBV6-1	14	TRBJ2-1	CASSEVAGENEQFF	TGTGCCAGCAGTGAGGTAGCGGGAGAAAATGAGCAGTTCTTC
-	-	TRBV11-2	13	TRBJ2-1	CASSRQVLNEQFF	TGTGCCAGCAGCCGACAGGTTCTAAATGAGCAGTTCTTC